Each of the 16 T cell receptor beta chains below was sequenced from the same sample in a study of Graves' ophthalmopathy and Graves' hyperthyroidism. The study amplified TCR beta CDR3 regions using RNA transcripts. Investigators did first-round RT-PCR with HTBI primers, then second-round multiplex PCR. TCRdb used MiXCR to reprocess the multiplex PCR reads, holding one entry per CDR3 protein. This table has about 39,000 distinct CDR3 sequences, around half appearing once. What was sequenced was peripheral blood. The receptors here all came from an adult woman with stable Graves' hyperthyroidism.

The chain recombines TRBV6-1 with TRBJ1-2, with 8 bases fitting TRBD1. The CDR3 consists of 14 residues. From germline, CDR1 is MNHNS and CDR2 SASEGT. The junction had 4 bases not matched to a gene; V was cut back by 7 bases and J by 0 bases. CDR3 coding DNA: TGTGCCAGCACCCAGGACAGGGCTAACTATGGCTACACCTTC. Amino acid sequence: CASTQDRANYGYTF.

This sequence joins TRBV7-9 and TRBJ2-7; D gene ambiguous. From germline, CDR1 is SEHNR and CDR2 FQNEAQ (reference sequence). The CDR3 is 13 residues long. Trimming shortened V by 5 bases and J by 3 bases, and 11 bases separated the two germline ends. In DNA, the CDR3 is TGTGCCAGCAGCCCCCGGCGGAGCTACGAGCAGTACTTC. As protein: CASSPRRSYEQYF.

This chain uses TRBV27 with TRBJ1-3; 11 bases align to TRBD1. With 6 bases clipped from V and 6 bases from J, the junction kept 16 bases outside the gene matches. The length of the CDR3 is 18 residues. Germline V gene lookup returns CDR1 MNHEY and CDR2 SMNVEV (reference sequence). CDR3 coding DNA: TGTGCCAGCAGCTCCGTCGGACAGGGGGCGACTGGCTTAAACACCATATATTTT. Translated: CASSSVGQGATGLNTIYF.

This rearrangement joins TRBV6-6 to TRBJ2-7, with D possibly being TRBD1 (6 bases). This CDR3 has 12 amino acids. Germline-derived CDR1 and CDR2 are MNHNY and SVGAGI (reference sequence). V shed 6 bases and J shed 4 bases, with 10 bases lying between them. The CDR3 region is CASSRTEYEQYF. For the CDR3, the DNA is TGTGCCAGCAGCCGGACAGAGTACGAGCAGTACTTC.

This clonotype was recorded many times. CDR3 sequence reads: CATSKGTGNTIYF. In DNA, the CDR3 is TGTGCCACCAGCAAGGGGACTGGAAACACCATATATTTT. The chain combines TRBV15 with TRBJ1-3, with a possible D match to TRBD1 (5 bases). Germline CDR1 LNHNV, CDR2 YYDKDF (reference sequence). The CDR3 is 13 residues long. V was clipped by 4 bases and J by 2 bases, with 6 bases between them.

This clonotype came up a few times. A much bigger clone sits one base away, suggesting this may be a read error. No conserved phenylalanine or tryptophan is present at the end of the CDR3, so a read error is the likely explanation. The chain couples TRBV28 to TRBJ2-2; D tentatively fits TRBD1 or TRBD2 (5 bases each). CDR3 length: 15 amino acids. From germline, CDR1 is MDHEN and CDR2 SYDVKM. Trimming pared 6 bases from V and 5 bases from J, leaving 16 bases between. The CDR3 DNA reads TGTGCCAGCAGGCCATCGGGACGGGGTACCGGGGAGCTGTTTTCT. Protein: CASRPSGRGTGELFS.

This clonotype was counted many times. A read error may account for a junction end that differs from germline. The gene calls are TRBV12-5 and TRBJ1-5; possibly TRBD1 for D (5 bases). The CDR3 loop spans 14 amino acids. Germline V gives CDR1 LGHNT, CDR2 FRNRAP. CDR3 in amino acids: CASGLEGLNPPQHF. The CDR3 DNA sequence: TGTGCTAGTGGTTTGGAGGGACTTAATCCGCCCCAGCATTTT.

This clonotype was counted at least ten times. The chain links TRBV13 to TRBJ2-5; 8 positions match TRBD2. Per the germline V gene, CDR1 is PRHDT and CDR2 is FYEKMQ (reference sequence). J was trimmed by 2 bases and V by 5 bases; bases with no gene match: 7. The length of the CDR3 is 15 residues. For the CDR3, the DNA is TGTGCCAGCAGCCCCCGACTAGCGCCACAAGAGACCCAGTACTTC. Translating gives CASSPRLAPQETQYF.

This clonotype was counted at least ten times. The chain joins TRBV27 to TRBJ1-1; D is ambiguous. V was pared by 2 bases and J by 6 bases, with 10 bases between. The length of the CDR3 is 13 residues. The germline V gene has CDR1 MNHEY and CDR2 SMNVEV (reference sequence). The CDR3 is CASSLKGLSEAFF. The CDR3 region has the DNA TGTGCCAGCAGTTTAAAAGGGTTATCTGAAGCTTTCTTT.

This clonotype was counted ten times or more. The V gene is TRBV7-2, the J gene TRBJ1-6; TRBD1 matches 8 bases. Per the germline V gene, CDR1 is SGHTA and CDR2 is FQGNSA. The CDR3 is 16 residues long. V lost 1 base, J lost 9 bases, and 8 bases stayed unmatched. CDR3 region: CASSLGPQGAGSPLHF. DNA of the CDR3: TGTGCCAGCAGCTTAGGCCCCCAGGGGGCCGGTTCACCCCTCCACTTT.

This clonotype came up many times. CDR3 in DNA: TGTGCCAGCAGCCGGGACGGGATCTACGGCTACACCTTC. This encodes CASSRDGIYGYTF. The chain joins TRBV6-6 to TRBJ1-2, with D perhaps TRBD1 (5 bases). Germline V gives CDR1 MNHNY, CDR2 SVGAGI (reference sequence). V lost 6 bases to trimming and J lost 8 bases, with 16 bases between them. This CDR3 spans 13 amino acids.

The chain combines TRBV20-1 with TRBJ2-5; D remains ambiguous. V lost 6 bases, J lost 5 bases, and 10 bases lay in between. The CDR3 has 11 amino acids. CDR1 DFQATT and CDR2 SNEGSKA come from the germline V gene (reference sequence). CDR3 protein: CSAQHGETQYF. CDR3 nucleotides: TGCAGTGCCCAACACGGGGAGACCCAGTACTTC.

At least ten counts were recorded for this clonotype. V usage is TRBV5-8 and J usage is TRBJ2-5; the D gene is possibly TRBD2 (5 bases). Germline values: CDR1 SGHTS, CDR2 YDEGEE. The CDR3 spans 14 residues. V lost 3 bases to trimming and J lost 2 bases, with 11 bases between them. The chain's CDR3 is CASSSDSTQETQYF. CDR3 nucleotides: TGTGCCAGCAGCTCGGACTCGACGCAAGAGACCCAGTACTTC. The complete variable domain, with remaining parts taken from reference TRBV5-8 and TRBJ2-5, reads EAGVTQSPTHLIKTRGQQATLRCSPISGHTSVYWYQQALGLGLQFLLWYDEGEERNRGNFPPRFSGRQFPNYSSELNVNALELEDSALYLCASSSDSTQETQYFGPGTRLLVL.

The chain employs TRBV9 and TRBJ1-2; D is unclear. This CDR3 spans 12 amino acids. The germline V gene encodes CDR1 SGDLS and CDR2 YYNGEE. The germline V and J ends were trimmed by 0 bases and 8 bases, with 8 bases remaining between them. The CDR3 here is CASSVEGSGYTF. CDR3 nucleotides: TGTGCCAGCAGCGTAGAGGGATCGGGCTACACCTTC.

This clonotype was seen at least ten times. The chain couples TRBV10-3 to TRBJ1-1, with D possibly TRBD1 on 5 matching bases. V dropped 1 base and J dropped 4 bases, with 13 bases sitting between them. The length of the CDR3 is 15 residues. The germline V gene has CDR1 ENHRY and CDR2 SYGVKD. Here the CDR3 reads CAISEYPGMGTEAFF. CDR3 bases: TGTGCCATCAGTGAGTACCCAGGGATGGGCACTGAAGCTTTCTTT.

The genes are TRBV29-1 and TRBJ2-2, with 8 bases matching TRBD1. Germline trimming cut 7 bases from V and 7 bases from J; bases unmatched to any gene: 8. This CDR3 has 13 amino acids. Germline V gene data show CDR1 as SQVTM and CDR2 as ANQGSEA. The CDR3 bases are TGCAGCGCTGATCCCGGGACAGGCGGGGAGCTGTTTTTT. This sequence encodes CSADPGTGGELFF.